The clone carrying this T cell receptor (beta chain) turned up a few times. Its antigen is not known. CDR3 length equals 17 residues. Looked up from germline, CDR1 is SGHAT and CDR2 is FQDESV (reference sequence). The J segment lost 3 bases and the V segment lost 5 bases, leaving 5 bases of the junction unmatched. The sample comes from a study of blood T cells in healthy people across ages. Regarding the study as a whole: When set beside aged donors, long-lived donors presented more naive CD4+ cells and higher diversity. The percentage of naive T cells correlated strongly with TCR beta diversity.

Through a sample-barcoded 5' primer and a J-beta primer mix, a second PCR was run for roughly 6 to 11 cycles. TCRdb independently ran MiXCR on the 5' RACE reads; one entry per CDR3 protein. Of 780,000 or so distinct CDR3 sequences listed, 20% to 30% are singletons. The same data also contributed to another study, on T cells of mothers and their children. This second study notes: Sequencing got over 9.5 million TCR beta CDR3 reads from each mother and several million from each child. Relative to unrelated pairs, biologically related mother-child dyads exhibited marginally greater, non-significant overlap.

The specimen sequenced was blood. The gene calls are TRBV11-1 and TRBJ2-3; 16 bases fit TRBD2. This clonotype originated in a boy aged 5-17 years in good health. Written as DNA, the CDR3 is TGTGCCAGCAGCATGGGACTAGCGGGAGGGCCGACAGATACGCAGTATTTT. This encodes CASSMGLAGGPTDTQYF.